These 5 T cell receptor beta chains were sequenced from one sample in a study of cytomegalovirus exposure and HLA in healthy donors. 60 Vbeta and 13 Jbeta primers were used in PCR. Profiling relied on immunoSEQ multiplex PCR, and the TCRdb table lists in-frame clones only, not all of them. The sample includes about 180,000 clones, more than 75% seen only once; the top ten take under 3%. Sequences were obtained from PBMCs. Receptor source: a young woman in good health and CMV-seropositive.

This chain connects TRBV5-4 to TRBJ2-5; weak D call: TRBD1 (6 bases). V was pared by 4 bases and J by 2 bases, with 12 bases between. The CDR3 length is 14 residues. Germline V gene lookup returns CDR1 SGHNT and CDR2 YYREEE (reference sequence). CDR3 coding DNA: TGTGCCAGCAGCGAGACAGGAGCTCAAGAGACCCAGTACTTC. This sequence encodes CASSETGAQETQYF.

The chain links TRBV11-2 to TRBJ2-3, with 8 bases identical to TRBD2. This CDR3 region has 17 residues. With V trimmed by 1 base and J by 0 bases, 6 bases remained unmatched. Per the germline V gene, CDR1 is SGHAT and CDR2 is FQNNGV. CDR3 coding DNA: TGTGCCAGCAGCTTAGGGGAGCGGGGGCCCAGCACAGATACGCAGTATTTT. Its protein product is CASSLGERGPSTDTQYF. Full variable domain (rest looked up from reference TRBV11-2 and TRBJ2-3): EAGVAQSPRYKIIEKRQSVAFWCNPISGHATLYWYQQILGQGPKLLIQFQNNGVVDDSQLPKDRFSAERLKGVDSTLKIQPAKLEDSAVYLCASSLGERGPSTDTQYFGPGTRLTVL.

This clone was found a few times. The chain has TRBV4-2 and TRBJ2-3, with 8 bases fitting TRBD2. Germline CDR1 is LGHNA and CDR2 is YNFKEQ. The CDR3 spans 17 residues. The V segment lost 4 bases and the J segment 2 bases; nucleotides outside the gene matches: 11. The CDR3 nucleotides are TGTGCCAGCAGCCGCCCCGGCGGGAGGACCTACACAGATACGCAGTATTTT. It yields the protein CASSRPGGRTYTDTQYF.

V and J are TRBV4-1 and TRBJ1-4; D not resolved. The CDR3 totals 14 residues. V was clipped by 1 base and J by 8 bases, with 11 bases between them. Germline V gives CDR1 MGHRA, CDR2 YSYEKL. CDR3 sequence (DNA): TGCGCCAGCAGCCAAGTCTCCGGGTACGAAAAACTGTTTTTT. Translation: CASSQVSGYEKLFF.

The chain carries TRBV4-2 and TRBJ2-2; maybe TRBD2 (5 bases). Germline CDR1 LGHNA, CDR2 YNFKEQ. Between the trimmed V and J ends, which lost 0 bases and 1 base, there was a span of 9 bases. The CDR3 totals 16 residues. CDR3: CASSQETGKNTGELFF. The DNA for the CDR3 is TGTGCCAGCAGCCAAGAGACGGGAAAGAACACCGGGGAGCTGTTTTTT.